Each of the 17 T cell receptor beta chains below was sequenced from the same sample in a study of cytomegalovirus exposure and HLA in healthy donors. PCR employed 60 Vbeta and 13 Jbeta primers. Assay used: immunoSEQ multiplex PCR; TCRdb lists only in-frame clones, some missing. The sample carries approximately 84,000 clones, less than 80% recorded once. The sample taken for sequencing was PBMCs. These receptors all come from a man in his forties in good health and CMV-seropositive.

The genes are TRBV19 and TRBJ2-2, with a possible D match to TRBD2 (6 bases). The V gene lost 5 bases and the J gene lost 3 bases, with 16 bases spanning the gap. There are 16 residues in the CDR3. CDR1 LNHDA and CDR2 SQIVND come from the germline V gene (reference sequence). The CDR3 DNA reads as TGTGCCAGTAGTCTGGAGACGGGAGCTCACACCGGGGAGCTGTTTTTT. This codes for CASSLETGAHTGELFF. The variable domain in full, completed from reference TRBV19 and TRBJ2-2, reads DGGITQSPKYLFRKEGQNVTLSCEQNLNHDAMYWYRQDPGQGLRLIYYSQIVNDFQKGDIAEGYSVSREKKESFPLTVTSAQKNPTAFYLCASSLETGAHTGELFFGEGSRLTVL.

The rearrangement joins TRBV5-8 to TRBJ2-2; 9 bases are shared with TRBD2. CDR1 SGHTS and CDR2 YDEGEE come from the germline V gene. The trim removed 0 bases at V and 3 bases at J, leaving 3 bases unmatched. This CDR3 has 16 amino acids. The CDR3 spells CASSLASGMYTGELFF. DNA for the CDR3: TGTGCCAGCAGCTTGGCTAGCGGGATGTACACCGGGGAGCTGTTTTTT.

This clone was seen just once. V and J are TRBV9 and TRBJ2-1; 14 nucleotides align to TRBD2. The junction had 6 bases not matched to a gene; V was cut back by 3 bases and J by 1 base. CDR1 and CDR2 from the germline V gene are SGDLS and YYNGEE. There are 18 residues in the CDR3. The CDR3 DNA follows: TGTGCCAGCAGCGCCCGACTAGCGGGAGGGCTATCCTACAATGAGCAGTTCTTC. Its translation is CASSARLAGGLSYNEQFF.

The V and J genes are TRBV5-4 and TRBJ2-7, with 9 bases matching TRBD2. The CDR3 covers 14 residues. V lost 4 bases to trimming and J lost 2 bases; unmatched junction nucleotides: 4. CDR1 is SGHNT and CDR2 is YYREEE in the germline V gene (reference sequence). DNA for the CDR3: TGTGCCAGCAGCCGTAGCGGGAGTACCTACGAGCAGTACTTC. Translation gives CASSRSGSTYEQYF.

The chain uses TRBV4-1 and TRBJ2-7; TRBD2 matches 11 bases. The germline V gene encodes CDR1 MGHRA and CDR2 YSYEKL. The V gene end was trimmed by 4 bases and the J gene end by 5 bases; junction bases not matched to a gene: 10. This CDR3 has 16 residues. In DNA form, the CDR3 reads TGCGCCAGCAGCCTCCTAACTAGCGGGAGTTGGAACGAGCAGTACTTC. Amino acid sequence: CASSLLTSGSWNEQYF.

V and J are TRBV11-2 and TRBJ2-5; 10 bases are shared with TRBD2. The CDR3 is 15 residues long. Germline loops: CDR1 SGHAT, CDR2 FQNNGV. The trim removed 1 base at V and 4 bases at J, leaving 3 bases unmatched. The CDR3 DNA is TGTGCCAGCAGCTTAGCTGGGACTAGCGTAGAGACCCAGTACTTC. As protein: CASSLAGTSVETQYF. Using reference TRBV11-2 and TRBJ2-5 for the parts outside the CDR3, the full variable domain is EAGVAQSPRYKIIEKRQSVAFWCNPISGHATLYWYQQILGQGPKLLIQFQNNGVVDDSQLPKDRFSAERLKGVDSTLKIQPAKLEDSAVYLCASSLAGTSVETQYFGPGTRLLVL.

This clone was counted once. V is TRBV14 and J is TRBJ2-7; 9 positions agree with TRBD1. V lost 4 bases to trimming and J lost 2 bases; unmatched junction nucleotides: 3. The germline CDR1 and CDR2 sequences are SGHDN and FVKESK. This CDR3 contains 14 residues. CDR3 in amino acids: CASSLGQGPYEQYF. The CDR3 nucleotides read TGTGCCAGCAGCCTGGGACAGGGACCCTACGAGCAGTACTTC. Looking up the rest from reference TRBV14 and TRBJ2-7 gives the full variable domain: EAGVTQFPSHSVIEKGQTVTLRCDPISGHDNLYWYRRVMGKEIKFLLHFVKESKQDESGMPNNRFLAERTGGTYSTLKVQPAELEDSGVYFCASSLGQGPYEQYFGPGTRLTVT.

This clone appeared a few times. The chain is built from TRBV23-1 and TRBJ2-1, with D possibly being TRBD2 (7 bases). TRBV23-1 is given ORF status, its function remaining uncertain. With 5 bases removed from V and 3 bases from J, the gap between germline ends came to 20 bases. This CDR3 contains 17 residues. DNA for the CDR3: TGCGCCAGCAGTTTCGGAGGGGGGGCGGGCTTCTACAATGAGCAGTTCTTC. Translation: CASSFGGGAGFYNEQFF.

The J gene is TRBJ2-5, the V gene TRBV19; no firm D call. Trimming stripped 5 bases from V and 5 bases from J, with 12 bases between. Germline CDR1 LNHDA, CDR2 SQIVND (reference sequence). This CDR3 has 13 amino acids. The chain's CDR3 is CASSLGYRETQYF. The CDR3 DNA follows: TGTGCCAGTAGTCTAGGGTATCGGGAGACCCAGTACTTC.

The V gene is TRBV30, the J gene TRBJ1-1, with D possibly matching TRBD1 (6 bases). Germline CDR1 reads GTSNPN; CDR2 reads SVGIG (reference sequence). The CDR3 has 16 amino acids. Between the trimmed V and J ends, which lost 2 bases and 1 base, there was a span of 17 bases. CDR3 sequence: CAWSPLYREPNTEAFF. DNA for the CDR3: TGTGCCTGGAGTCCACTCTACAGGGAGCCGAACACTGAAGCTTTCTTT.

The V call is TRBV27, the J call TRBJ2-1; D possibly corresponds to TRBD2 (6 bases). The CDR3 runs 14 residues. V was trimmed by 5 bases and J by 3 bases, leaving 11 bases between them. The V gene's germline CDR1 is MNHEY and CDR2 SMNVEV (reference sequence). The CDR3 sequence is CASSPGLRYNEQFF. DNA of the CDR3: TGTGCCAGCAGTCCCGGACTACGCTACAATGAGCAGTTCTTC.

CDR3 DNA: TGTGCCAGCAGCTTAGATCGACAGGGAAGAGGCATTCAGTACTTC. It specifies CASSLDRQGRGIQYF. The genes are TRBV11-2 and TRBJ2-4; 7 nucleotides line up with TRBD1. Per germline, CDR1 SGHAT and CDR2 FQNNGV. The CDR3 has 15 residues. Trimming took 0 bases from V and 9 from J; bases not matched to a gene: 8.

This chain uses TRBV13 with TRBJ2-5; TRBD2 matches 16 bases. The V gene's germline CDR1 is PRHDT and CDR2 FYEKMQ (reference sequence). The CDR3 runs 15 residues. V dropped 5 bases and J dropped 7; count of bases not matched to a gene: 4. The CDR3 here is CASSAGLAGGGTQYF. Here the CDR3 DNA reads TGTGCCAGCAGCGCGGGACTAGCGGGAGGGGGGACCCAGTACTTC.

The chain employs TRBV5-4 and TRBJ1-2, with 11 bases aligning to TRBD1. This CDR3 region has 14 residues. V dropped 4 bases and J dropped 5; count of bases not matched to a gene: 4. CDR1 is SGHNT, CDR2 YYREEE, per germline (reference sequence). The CDR3 is CASSRDRGNYGYTF. The CDR3 DNA sequence: TGTGCCAGCAGCCGGGACAGGGGGAATTATGGCTACACCTTC.

This clone was observed once. V and J are TRBV4-2 and TRBJ2-5; tentative D call: TRBD2 (7 bases). V lost 4 bases, J lost 3 bases, and 18 bases lay in between. The CDR3 totals 16 residues. Germline CDR1 LGHNA, CDR2 YNFKEQ. The CDR3 region has the DNA TGTGCCAGCAGCCTCACACAAGGGGGGAGGGAAGAGACCCAGTACTTC. Its protein product is CASSLTQGGREETQYF.

This chain uses TRBV5-4 with TRBJ2-7; D perhaps matches TRBD1 (7 bases). Germline CDR1 SGHNT, CDR2 YYREEE (reference sequence). The CDR3 has 13 residues. Trimming cost V 2 bases and J 6 bases, with 12 bases left between them. Here the CDR3 reads CASSFAGGLEQYF. CDR3 nucleotides: TGTGCCAGCAGCTTCGCAGGGGGGCTCGAGCAGTACTTC.

This chain uses TRBV5-4 with TRBJ2-1; 9 nucleotides align to TRBD2. Germline V lookup: CDR1 SGHNT, CDR2 YYREEE (reference sequence). The CDR3 runs to 14 residues. Unmatched junction bases numbered 9, after V lost 6 bases and J lost 8 bases. The CDR3, as DNA: TGTGCCAGCACCCCAGGCGGGAGGGGCGATGAGCAGTTCTTC. Translating it yields CASTPGGRGDEQFF.